Each of the 27 T cell receptor beta chains below was sequenced from the same sample in a study of human T cells and chemical hapten exposure. Time point given: patch test 2, 6 weeks after DPC sensitization. Sample treatment: therapeutic diphenylcyclopropenone sensitization with weekly scalp DPC. TCRdb analysed the RACE reads with MiXCR anew, one entry per CDR3 protein. The sample lists over 100,000 distinct CDR3 sequences, roughly a tenth occurring once. The sequences come from whole blood, collected in connection with sensitization to the hapten diphenylcyclopropenone (DPC). These receptors were collected from a woman in her thirties or forties with alopecia areata. Some clones in this sample may be carry-over from other donors' samples.

This clonotype was seen repeatedly, ten times or more. CDR3 sequence: CASSRVSSYEQYF. The CDR3 DNA reads as TGTGCCAGCAGCCGGGTCAGTTCCTACGAGCAGTACTTC. The chain couples TRBV7-9 to TRBJ2-7, with no clear D. The ends were cut back, 5 bases at V and 1 base at J, with 9 bases in the middle. The CDR3 spans 13 residues. Germline CDR1 is SEHNR and CDR2 is FQNEAQ (reference sequence).

This clonotype turned up a few times. CDR3 nucleotides: TGTGCCAGTAGTATAGCCTGGGGGGGCTATGGCTACACCTTC. Translation gives CASSIAWGGYGYTF. This chain joins TRBV19 and TRBJ1-2; tentative D call: TRBD1 (5 bases). The CDR3 spans 14 residues. CDR1 LNHDA and CDR2 SQIVND come from the germline V gene (reference sequence). Trimming stripped 1 base from V and 4 bases from J, with 10 bases between. Full variable domain (missing parts from reference TRBV19 and TRBJ1-2): DGGITQSPKYLFRKEGQNVTLSCEQNLNHDAMYWYRQDPGQGLRLIYYSQIVNDFQKGDIAEGYSVSREKKESFPLTVTSAQKNPTAFYLCASSIAWGGYGYTFGSGTRLTVV.

The chain employs TRBV28 and TRBJ1-5, with unresolved D. Trimming cost V 5 bases and J 11 bases, with 10 bases left between them. This CDR3 has 11 amino acids. CDR1 is MDHEN, CDR2 SYDVKM, per germline. The CDR3 DNA sequence: TGTGCCAGCAGTGTAGGCTTGACCCAGCATTTT. Its protein is CASSVGLTQHF.

This clonotype was picked up many times. The chain carries TRBV5-1 and TRBJ1-1; possibly TRBD1 for D (5 bases). The CDR3 runs 14 residues. V lost 4 bases, J lost 7 bases, and 17 bases lay in between. Germline CDR1 is SGHRS and CDR2 is YFSETQ. CDR3 nucleotides: TGCGCCAGCAGCGCTTATGGGACGGTGGGTGAAGCTTTCTTT. Translating gives CASSAYGTVGEAFF.

CDR3 nucleotide sequence: TGTGCCAGCAGCTTAAGCGAGGGGCGCTACACCTTC. This gives the protein CASSLSEGRYTF. The chain is built from TRBV7-9 and TRBJ1-2; tentatively, D is TRBD1 (5 bases). The CDR3 spans 12 residues. The germline V gene encodes CDR1 SEHNR and CDR2 FQNEAQ (reference sequence). Trimming pared 2 bases from V and 9 bases from J, leaving 10 bases between.

The J gene is TRBJ2-7, the V gene TRBV7-9; D remains unclear. The CDR3 spans 13 residues. V was trimmed by 0 bases and J by 4 bases, leaving 7 bases between them. Germline assignment: CDR1 SEHNR and CDR2 FQNEAQ (reference sequence). CDR3 in DNA: TGTGCCAGCAGCTTAGCTGCCACGTACGAGCAGTACTTC. The encoded protein is CASSLAATYEQYF.

The chain is built from TRBV20-1 and TRBJ2-5; 15 bases are a match to TRBD2. CDR3 length: 15 residues. Losses at the gene ends were 7 bases for V and 4 bases for J; bases not matched to a gene: 7. Germline assignment: CDR1 DFQATT and CDR2 SNEGSKA (reference sequence). The CDR3 region has the DNA TGCAGTGGAGAATGGACTAGCGGGGGGGCAGAGACCCAGTACTTC. Amino acid sequence: CSGEWTSGGAETQYF.

In its sample, this clonotype was seen a few times. The rearrangement links TRBV7-2 to TRBJ1-3; D is unresolved. Trimming pared 2 bases from V and 1 base from J, leaving 12 bases between. Germline-derived CDR1 and CDR2 are SGHTA and FQGNSA. This CDR3 is built from 16 residues. CDR3 nucleotides: TGTGCCAGCAGCTTATCACAGAGGGCGTCTGGAAACACCATATATTTT. Its translation: CASSLSQRASGNTIYF. Complete variable domain (other parts from reference TRBV7-2 and TRBJ1-3): GAGVSQSPSNKVTEKGKDVELRCDPISGHTALYWYRQSLGQGLEFLIYFQGNSAPDKSGLPSDRFSAERTGGSVSTLTIQRTQQEDSAVYLCASSLSQRASGNTIYFGEGSWLTVV.

V usage is TRBV7-9 and J usage is TRBJ2-1, with TRBD2 matching over 7 bases. CDR1 is SEHNR and CDR2 is FQNEAQ in the germline V gene (reference sequence). The CDR3 runs 12 residues. Trimming cost V 4 bases and J 13 bases; bases outside gene matches: 7. CDR3 amino acids: CASSSQSGIQFF. The CDR3 DNA sequence: TGTGCCAGCAGCTCACAAAGCGGGATCCAGTTCTTC.

This clonotype was found many times. This sequence joins TRBV11-2 and TRBJ1-1; no clear D. This CDR3 has 13 residues. The ends were cut back, 0 bases at V and 5 bases at J, with 7 bases in the middle. Germline CDR1 and CDR2: SGHAT and FQNNGV. The CDR3 loop reads CASSLEGGTEAFF. CDR3 coding DNA: TGTGCCAGCAGCTTAGAAGGAGGGACTGAAGCTTTCTTT.

This clonotype was observed many times. The chain recombines TRBV5-6 with TRBJ2-3; TRBD1 matches at 9 bases. The CDR3 has 13 residues. V lost 3 bases to trimming and J lost 5 bases; unmatched junction nucleotides: 1. Germline V lookup: CDR1 SGHDT, CDR2 YYEEEE. The CDR3 reads CASSWDREDTQYF. CDR3 coding DNA: TGTGCCAGCAGCTGGGACAGGGAAGATACGCAGTATTTT. Full variable domain (rest looked up from reference TRBV5-6 and TRBJ2-3): DAGVTQSPTHLIKTRGQQVTLRCSPKSGHDTVSWYQQALGQGPQFIFQYYEEEERQRGNFPDRFSGHQFPNYSSELNVNALLLGDSALYLCASSWDREDTQYFGPGTRLTVL.

This clonotype was observed at least ten times. The germline gene is not matched at one end of the junction; a read error may be the cause. This CDR3 reads CASSRSRDTDTQYF. The CDR3, as DNA: TGTGCTAGCAGTAGGTCCAGGGACACAGATACGCAGTATTTT. The chain employs TRBV7-7 and TRBJ2-3; perhaps TRBD1 as D (5 bases). Per germline, CDR1 SSHAT and CDR2 FNYEAQ (reference sequence). CDR3 length: 14 amino acids.

The table lists this clonotype with a few counts. The rearrangement links TRBV7-3 to TRBJ2-5, with 15 bases that match TRBD2. V was pared by 4 bases and J by 4 bases, with 7 bases of the junction left unmatched. This CDR3 is built from 17 residues. Germline values: CDR1 SGHTA, CDR2 FQGTGA. CDR3 coding DNA: TGTGCCAGCAGCTCTCGGACTAGCGGGGGGGCAACAGAGACCCAGTACTTC. This sequence encodes CASSSRTSGGATETQYF.

The chain has TRBV27 and TRBJ2-1; D might be TRBD2 (5 bases). CDR1 and CDR2 from the germline V gene are MNHEY and SMNVEV (reference sequence). This CDR3 is built from 13 residues. Trimming stripped 2 bases from V and 7 bases from J, with 9 bases between. The CDR3 bases are TGTGCCAGCAGTTTAGTGGGCGGGAATGAGCAGTTCTTC. This translates into CASSLVGGNEQFF.

This clonotype was seen many times. The chain links TRBV6-1 to TRBJ2-7; the D is unclear. The CDR3 is 11 residues long. V lost 6 bases and J lost 3, with 6 bases in between. Per the germline V gene, CDR1 is MNHNS and CDR2 is SASEGT. The CDR3 bases are TGTGCCAGCAGGGTATACTACGAGCAGTACTTC. This translates into CASRVYYEQYF.

This chain joins TRBV13 and TRBJ2-7; no clear D. This CDR3 has 15 amino acids. The V end was cut by 5 bases, the J end by 0 bases, with 14 bases between. CDR1 is PRHDT, CDR2 FYEKMQ, per germline (reference sequence). The CDR3 sequence is CASSPGPSASYEQYF. DNA of the CDR3: TGTGCCAGCAGCCCCGGACCTTCAGCCTCCTACGAGCAGTACTTC.

This clonotype was seen at least ten times. The CDR3 protein is CASGTVRDTQYF. Written as DNA, the CDR3 is TGTGCCAGCGGGACAGTCCGAGATACGCAGTATTTT. This rearrangement joins TRBV6-2 or TRBV6-3 to TRBJ2-3; 7 bases map to TRBD1. The CDR3 is 12 residues long. The germline V gene has CDR1 MNHEY and CDR2 SVGEGT. The V gene end was trimmed by 8 bases and the J gene end by 5 bases; junction bases not matched to a gene: 4.

This clonotype was counted only a few times. The V and J genes are TRBV6-2 or TRBV6-3 and TRBJ2-3; 10 bases match TRBD2. The CDR3 is 12 residues long. Germline assignment: CDR1 MNHEY and CDR2 SVGEGT. CDR3 sequence reads: CLAGDHTDTQYF. In DNA form, the CDR3 reads TGTCTAGCGGGGGACCACACAGATACGCAGTATTTT.

This clonotype has a count of ten or more. This chain connects TRBV13 to TRBJ1-5; D call uncertain. The V end was cut by 3 bases, the J end by 2 bases, with 8 bases between. Germline lookup yields CDR1 PRHDT and CDR2 FYEKMQ (reference sequence). The CDR3 has 14 residues. CDR3 in amino acids: CASSFHGGNQPQHF. CDR3 in DNA: TGTGCCAGCAGCTTCCACGGGGGCAATCAGCCCCAGCATTTT.

This clonotype was picked up many times. The chain joins TRBV2 to TRBJ1-2; 7 positions agree with TRBD1. The CDR3 runs 15 residues. Germline CDR1 SNHLY, CDR2 FYNNEI. Trimming removed 6 bases from V and 8 bases from J; junction bases left unmatched: 15. As DNA, the CDR3 is TGTGCCAGCAGCTTTACAGGGGCCGCCGGGGGAGGCTACACCTTC. Translated, it gives CASSFTGAAGGGYTF.

The table lists this clonotype with many counts. CDR3 nucleotides: TGCAGCGTTGATGAGGGACAGTACAATGAGCAGTTCTTC. Translation: CSVDEGQYNEQFF. The chain combines TRBV29-1 with TRBJ2-1; TRBD1 matches at 7 bases. The CDR3 covers 13 residues. The germline gives CDR1 SQVTM, CDR2 ANQGSEA. The junction had 3 bases not matched to a gene; V was cut back by 3 bases and J by 4 bases.

This clonotype has just a few counts. V usage is TRBV27 and J usage is TRBJ2-3; 9 bases match TRBD2. Per the germline V gene, CDR1 is MNHEY and CDR2 is SMNVEV (reference sequence). Trimming at V came to 5 bases and at J to 5 bases, leaving 11 bases not matched to a gene. This CDR3 contains 16 residues. The CDR3 region is CASSPGWRGGGDTQYF. CDR3 sequence (DNA): TGTGCCAGCAGTCCCGGTTGGCGGGGGGGCGGAGATACGCAGTATTTT.

The table lists this clonotype with many counts. The chain is built from TRBV19 and TRBJ2-3, with D unclear. Trimming took off 3 bases at V and 4 bases at J, with 8 bases between the two ends. CDR3 length: 13 residues. The germline V gene encodes CDR1 LNHDA and CDR2 SQIVND (reference sequence). The CDR3 loop reads CASSIGSPDTQYF. The CDR3 nucleotides are TGTGCCAGTAGTATCGGTAGCCCAGATACGCAGTATTTT.

This clonotype was detected many times. The J gene is TRBJ2-1, the V gene TRBV6-2 or TRBV6-3, with 13 bases matching TRBD2. Germline trimming cut 5 bases from V and 8 bases from J; bases unmatched to any gene: 6. The germline CDR1 and CDR2 sequences are MNHEY and SVGEGT. The CDR3 contains 15 residues. CDR3 in DNA: TGTGCCAGCAGTCCACTAGCGGGGGGGCATCATGAGCAGTTCTTC. The encoded protein is CASSPLAGGHHEQFF.

The V and J genes are TRBV29-1 and TRBJ2-5; possibly TRBD1 for D (5 bases). Germline loops: CDR1 SQVTM, CDR2 ANQGSEA. Trimming took 5 bases from V and 5 from J, leaving 9 bases between them. The CDR3 has 11 amino acids. The CDR3: CSVNRQETQYF. The CDR3 coding sequence is TGCAGCGTTAACCGACAGGAGACCCAGTACTTC.

This clonotype was observed a handful of times. The chain recombines TRBV12-3 or TRBV12-4 with TRBJ1-5; weak D call: TRBD1 (5 bases). CDR3 length: 15 residues. With 0 bases removed from V and 6 bases from J, the gap between germline ends came to 12 bases. The DNA of the CDR3 is TGTGCCAGCAGTTTAGCAATGTGGGGGTTTCAGCCCCAGCATTTT. Its protein is CASSLAMWGFQPQHF.

V is TRBV10-3 and J is TRBJ2-5; TRBD1 is a possible D gene (6 bases). The CDR3 length is 15 residues. The germline V gene has CDR1 ENHRY and CDR2 SYGVKD. Deletions cut 2 bases from V and 1 base from J, with 11 bases between. The CDR3 sequence is CAISEHTGRQETQYF. CDR3 bases: TGTGCCATCAGTGAGCACACAGGGCGCCAAGAGACCCAGTACTTC.